Shown below are 25 T cell receptor beta chains from a single sample sequenced in a study of control samples from healthy donors and cancer patients. Generated by immunoSEQ multiplex PCR, the TCRdb table keeps only in-frame clones and is missing some. The sample includes 80,000 or so clones, 94% of them seen just once. The sample consisted of blood. The receptors were sampled from a woman between 40 and 50 years old in good health.

The V and J genes are TRBV5-8 and TRBJ2-5, with no clear D. Germline V lookup: CDR1 SGHTS, CDR2 YDEGEE. CDR3 length: 13 amino acids. The ends were cut back, 3 bases at V and 0 bases at J, with 6 bases in the middle. The CDR3 is CASSSDYQETQYF. The CDR3 bases are TGTGCCAGCAGCTCCGACTACCAAGAGACCCAGTACTTC. Using reference TRBV5-8 and TRBJ2-5 for the parts outside the CDR3, the full variable domain is EAGVTQSPTHLIKTRGQQATLRCSPISGHTSVYWYQQALGLGLQFLLWYDEGEERNRGNFPPRFSGRQFPNYSSELNVNALELEDSALYLCASSSDYQETQYFGPGTRLLVL.

The chain carries TRBV9 and TRBJ1-4; 9 bases fit TRBD1. The V gene end was trimmed by 5 bases and the J gene end by 4 bases; junction bases not matched to a gene: 6. Germline-derived CDR1 and CDR2 are SGDLS and YYNGEE. CDR3 length: 15 amino acids. The CDR3 is CASSNTGGFNEKLFF. CDR3 nucleotides: TGTGCCAGCAGTAATACAGGGGGCTTTAATGAAAAACTGTTTTTT.

V and J are TRBV18 and TRBJ2-7; D is unclear. Germline V CDR1 and CDR2: KGHSH, LQKENI. The CDR3 contains 12 residues. Trimming shortened V by 2 bases and J by 3 bases, and 5 bases separated the two germline ends. CDR3 DNA: TGTGCCAGCTCACCAAGCGACTACGAGCAGTACTTC. Its translation: CASSPSDYEQYF.

The chain joins TRBV12-1 to TRBJ2-2; the D segment call TRBD2 is taken from the table without a DNA check. TRBV12-1 is recorded as a pseudogene. The CDR3 runs 16 residues. The CDR3 DNA follows: TGTGCCAGCAGCTTCGGACTAGCGGGGAACACCGGGGAGCTGTTTTTT. This gives the protein CASSFGLAGNTGELFF.

The chain carries TRBV10-2 and TRBJ1-1; TRBD1 matches 7 bases. CDR1 and CDR2 from the germline V gene are WSHSY and SAAADI. V lost 8 bases to trimming and J lost 0 bases; unmatched junction nucleotides: 3. The CDR3 spans 13 residues. The CDR3 here is CASFQGVNTEAFF. In DNA, the CDR3 is TGCGCCAGCTTTCAGGGGGTGAACACTGAAGCTTTCTTT.

This chain connects TRBV15 to TRBJ2-2; TRBD1 aligns across 10 bases. J gave up 5 bases and V 5 bases, and 5 bases lay outside the gene matches. There are 15 residues in the CDR3. Per the germline V gene, CDR1 is LNHNV and CDR2 is YYDKDF (reference sequence). The CDR3 protein is CATSRDRGRTGELFF. Written as DNA, the CDR3 is TGTGCCACCAGCCGGGACAGGGGTAGGACCGGGGAGCTGTTTTTT.

This clone appeared a single time. This chain joins TRBV5-4 and TRBJ2-7, with 8 bases matching TRBD2. The CDR3 has 17 residues. Trimming at V came to 0 bases and at J to 3 bases, leaving 11 bases not matched to a gene. Germline V gene data show CDR1 as SGHNT and CDR2 as YYREEE (reference sequence). The CDR3 is CASSLGGSAGGLYEQYF. CDR3 DNA: TGTGCCAGCAGCTTGGGGGGTTCGGCGGGAGGCCTCTACGAGCAGTACTTC.

The chain's CDR3 is CASSPWTGFIYGYTF. Written as DNA, the CDR3 is TGTGCCAGCAGCCCGTGGACAGGTTTCATCTATGGCTACACCTTC. This rearrangement joins TRBV7-2 to TRBJ1-2; TRBD1 aligns across 7 bases. The CDR3 length is 15 residues. V was pared by 5 bases and J by 4 bases, with 10 bases of the junction left unmatched. CDR1 is SGHTA and CDR2 is FQGNSA in the germline V gene.

J is TRBJ2-2 and V is TRBV2; possible D gene TRBD2, 5 bases. CDR1 is SNHLY, CDR2 FYNNEI, per germline. This CDR3 is built from 15 residues. Trimming left V 4 bases short and J 6 bases short, with 15 bases between. The CDR3 here is CASSGGRVSPGELFF. Here the CDR3 DNA reads TGTGCCAGCAGTGGAGGGCGGGTATCACCCGGGGAGCTGTTTTTT.

This sequence joins TRBV25-1 and TRBJ2-2; D may be TRBD2 (5 bases). The CDR3 has 14 residues. V shed 5 bases and J shed 2 bases, with 9 bases lying between them. CDR1 is MGHDK and CDR2 is SYGVNS in the germline V gene. In nucleotides, the CDR3 is TGTGCCAGCAGTCGGACGGGAAACACCGGGGAGCTGTTTTTT. Its protein product is CASSRTGNTGELFF.

This rearrangement joins TRBV4-1 to TRBJ1-2; perhaps TRBD1 as D (6 bases). V was clipped by 1 base and J by 7 bases, with 16 bases between them. The CDR3 length is 15 residues. The germline CDR1 and CDR2 sequences are MGHRA and YSYEKL. In nucleotides, the CDR3 is TGCGCCAGCAGCCAAGGAAACAGGGCTCTGAGTGGCTACACCTTC. Its protein is CASSQGNRALSGYTF.

The chain is built from TRBV5-8 and TRBJ2-4; unclear D gene. Trimming removed 0 bases from V and 0 bases from J, with 7 bases in between. This CDR3 is 15 amino acids long. Germline V CDR1 and CDR2: SGHTS, YDEGEE. The CDR3 nucleotides read TGTGCCAGCAGCTTGGAAGGGCTAGCCAAAAACATTCAGTACTTC. Encoded protein: CASSLEGLAKNIQYF.

The count of this clone is one. The chain combines TRBV3-1 (or the pseudogene TRBV3-2) with TRBJ2-5; D possibly corresponds to TRBD1 (6 bases). Germline V gives CDR1 LGHDT, CDR2 YNNKEL (reference sequence). The V gene lost 5 bases and the J gene lost 1 base, with 14 bases spanning the gap. The CDR3 runs to 15 residues. The CDR3 is CASSSRGWGQETQYF. CDR3 nucleotide sequence: TGTGCCAGCAGCAGCAGGGGATGGGGCCAAGAGACCCAGTACTTC.

This rearrangement joins TRBV25-1 to TRBJ1-2; D is perhaps TRBD1 (6 bases). Looked up from germline, CDR1 is MGHDK and CDR2 is SYGVNS. This CDR3 has 14 amino acids. V shed 0 bases and J shed 8 bases, with 13 bases lying between them. The CDR3 here is CASSEYQGSRGYTF. CDR3 DNA: TGTGCCAGCAGTGAATATCAGGGGTCGCGAGGCTACACCTTC.

The chain uses TRBV5-5 and TRBJ2-1, with 15 bases identical to TRBD2. With V trimmed by 3 bases and J by 9 bases, 4 bases remained unmatched. The CDR3 spans 15 residues. Germline loops: CDR1 SGHKS, CDR2 YYEKEE (reference sequence). CDR3 sequence reads: CASSYGLAGGGEQFF. As DNA, the CDR3 is TGTGCCAGCAGCTATGGACTAGCGGGAGGGGGTGAGCAGTTCTTC.

This rearrangement joins TRBV6-5 to TRBJ1-2; 8 bases are shared with TRBD1. The trim removed 5 bases at V and 7 bases at J, leaving 9 bases unmatched. There are 14 residues in the CDR3. CDR1 MNHEY and CDR2 SVGAGI come from the germline V gene. As DNA, the CDR3 is TGTGCCAGCAGTCGTGACAGGGGTTTAGGTGGCTACACCTTC. Its translation: CASSRDRGLGGYTF.

This chain joins TRBV7-8 and TRBJ2-7; D gene ambiguous. Per germline, CDR1 SGHVS and CDR2 FQNEAQ. The CDR3 consists of 13 residues. Trimming took off 5 bases at V and 3 bases at J, with 11 bases between the two ends. CDR3 amino acids: CASSPRTDYEQYF. The CDR3 DNA sequence: TGTGCCAGCAGCCCCCGGACGGACTACGAGCAGTACTTC.

The DNA for the CDR3 is TGCAGCGTTAGAAACACCGGGGAGCTGTTTTTT. The encoded protein is CSVRNTGELFF. The chain has TRBV29-1 and TRBJ2-2; D not certain. Germline CDR1 reads SQVTM; CDR2 reads ANQGSEA. The CDR3 consists of 11 residues. Trimming stripped 5 bases from V and 2 bases from J, with 3 bases between.

V and J are TRBV2 and TRBJ1-1, with 8 bases fitting TRBD1. CDR3 length: 13 residues. From germline, CDR1 is SNHLY and CDR2 FYNNEI. The V segment lost 10 bases and the J segment 4 bases; nucleotides outside the gene matches: 8. Written as DNA, the CDR3 is TGTGCCACCAGACAGGGGATGGGCACTGAAGCTTTCTTT. Its translation: CATRQGMGTEAFF.

The V gene is TRBV9, the J gene TRBJ1-1; a weak D match, TRBD1 (5 bases). Germline V gene data show CDR1 as SGDLS and CDR2 as YYNGEE. This CDR3 is 13 amino acids long. V lost 2 bases and J 8 bases, leaving 13 bases between the germline ends. In DNA form, the CDR3 reads TGTGCCAGCAGCGTCCGGCGTGGGGGAGAAGCTTTCTTT. Translated: CASSVRRGGEAFF.

V is TRBV4-1 and J is TRBJ2-7; 8 bases are a match to TRBD2. CDR1 MGHRA and CDR2 YSYEKL come from the germline V gene. With V trimmed by 2 bases and J by 0 bases, 3 bases remained unmatched. This CDR3 is built from 15 residues. This chain's CDR3 is CASSQSSGSSYEQYF. CDR3 DNA sequence: TGCGCCAGCAGCCAATCGAGCGGGAGCTCCTACGAGCAGTACTTC.

The V call is TRBV7-9, the J call TRBJ2-1, with a weak D call TRBD2 (5 bases). This CDR3 spans 14 amino acids. V lost 1 base, J lost 5 bases, and 9 bases lay in between. Germline CDR1 SEHNR, CDR2 FQNEAQ (reference sequence). CDR3 loop: CASSLGGSDNEQFF. CDR3 bases: TGTGCCAGCAGCTTAGGAGGTAGCGACAATGAGCAGTTCTTC. Combining the CDR3 with reference TRBV7-9 and TRBJ2-1 gives the whole variable domain DTGVSQNPRHKITKRGQNVTFRCDPISEHNRLYWYRQTLGQGPEFLTYFQNEAQLEKSRLLSDRFSAERPKGSFSTLEIQRTEQGDSAMYLCASSLGGSDNEQFFGPGTRLTVL.

This chain links TRBV7-6 with TRBJ2-6, with 8 nucleotides matching TRBD1. The CDR3 has 18 amino acids. The V gene's germline CDR1 is SGHVS and CDR2 FNYEAQ. The V and J ends lost 0 bases and 0 bases, in that order; junction bases with no gene match: 4. In DNA, the CDR3 is TGTGCCAGCAGCTTAGCCGGACAGGGTGGCTCTGGGGCCAACGTCCTGACTTTC. Residues: CASSLAGQGGSGANVLTF. Combining the CDR3 with reference TRBV7-6 and TRBJ2-6 gives the whole variable domain GAGVSQSPRYKVTKRGQDVALRCDPISGHVSLYWYRQALGQGPEFLTYFNYEAQQDKSGLPNDRFSAERPEGSISTLTIQRTEQRDSAMYRCASSLAGQGGSGANVLTFGAGSRLTVL.

This chain uses TRBV5-1 with TRBJ1-1, with D possibly TRBD1 on 5 matching bases. With 7 bases removed from V and 5 bases from J, the gap between germline ends came to 12 bases. CDR1 SGHRS and CDR2 YFSETQ come from the germline V gene. The CDR3 runs to 12 residues. CDR3 region: CASGAGRTEAFF. The DNA of the CDR3 is TGCGCCAGCGGCGCAGGGAGGACTGAAGCTTTCTTT.

The chain employs TRBV28 and TRBJ2-1, with a tentative D call TRBD2 (6 bases). The CDR3 is 15 residues long. V was cut by 5 bases and J by 0 bases, with 11 bases left in between. The germline V gene encodes CDR1 MDHEN and CDR2 SYDVKM. The CDR3 region is CASSPWTNSYNEQFF. CDR3 nucleotides: TGTGCCAGCAGTCCTTGGACTAACTCCTACAATGAGCAGTTCTTC.